This record concerns one T cell receptor (beta chain) sequence. No antigen is known for it. The CDR3 runs to 15 residues. The V segment lost 0 bases and the J segment 4 bases; nucleotides outside the gene matches: 2. In germline, CDR1 is SGHDT, CDR2 YYEEEE. These data come from a study of OX40 agonist ivuxolimab in advanced cancers. Study-wide background: Ivuxolimab, an antibody acting as an agonist of OX40 (CD134), was used to treat patients.

Generated by immunoSEQ multiplex PCR, the TCRdb table keeps only in-frame clones and is missing some. The sample holds 55,000 to 70,000 clones, around 78% seen once. Whole-study results and caveats: The investigators did not determine what antigen specificity the expanded peripheral T cells had.

This specimen consisted of CD4+ or CD8+ T cells sorted from blood, obtained in a trial of the OX40 agonist ivuxolimab. The V and J genes are TRBV5-6 and TRBJ2-1, with 9 bases fitting TRBD2. This TCR was recovered from an adult with an advanced solid tumor such as melanoma, head and neck, liver or kidney cancer. CDR3 bases: TGTGCCAGCAGCTTGGGACTAGCGGAGTACAATGAGCAGTTCTTC. It translates to CASSLGLAEYNEQFF.